The 28 T cell receptor beta chains reported below all come from one sample, sequenced in a study of human T cells and chemical hapten exposure. TCRdb re-called the RACE reads through MiXCR, storing one row per CDR3 protein. The sample has 75,000 to 100,000 distinct CDR3 sequences, about 8.7% seen once. The time point was: healthy volunteer bleed at 2 weeks. Blood, whole and unfractionated, served as the source for total RNA extraction. Sequencing used whole blood. The receptors derive from a female donor in good health. Some clones in this sample may be carry-over from other donors' samples.

The chain has TRBV4-2 and TRBJ1-3; maybe TRBD1 (5 bases). Germline V CDR1 and CDR2: LGHNA, YNFKEQ. The V end lost 4 bases, the J end lost 0 bases, and 10 bases lay between the germline ends. The CDR3 runs to 15 residues. CDR3 nucleotides: TGTGCCAGCAGCCCCCAGACAGACTCTGGAAACACCATATATTTT. Translating it yields CASSPQTDSGNTIYF.

This clonotype was counted between two and nine times. CDR3: CASSPRPLNSYNEQFF. The DNA for the CDR3 is TGTGCCAGCAGCCCGAGGCCCCTAAACTCCTACAATGAGCAGTTCTTC. The gene calls are TRBV6-6 and TRBJ2-1; D remains ambiguous. CDR3 length: 16 amino acids. V was pared by 6 bases and J by 0 bases, with 15 bases between. Germline V gives CDR1 MNHNY, CDR2 SVGAGI (reference sequence).

The chain is built from TRBV5-1 and TRBJ2-5; maybe TRBD2 (5 bases). Trimming took 0 bases from V and 5 from J, leaving 11 bases between them. Germline-derived CDR1 and CDR2 are SGHRS and YFSETQ. CDR3 size: 14 residues. DNA of the CDR3: TGCGCCAGCAGCTTGGCGGGGAGTCTGGAGACCCAGTACTTC. It translates to CASSLAGSLETQYF.

This clonotype has a handful of counts. The chain recombines TRBV6-2 or TRBV6-3 with TRBJ2-3, with TRBD2 matching over 14 bases. The CDR3 runs 17 residues. V trimming: 6 bases; J trimming: 3 bases; junction bases outside the gene matches: 8. Germline V lookup: CDR1 MNHEY, CDR2 SVGEGT. The CDR3 sequence is CASRRTTSGRATDTQYF. In DNA form, the CDR3 reads TGTGCCAGCAGAAGGACGACTAGCGGGAGGGCGACAGATACGCAGTATTTT.

This clonotype was observed at least ten times. This chain connects TRBV5-1 to TRBJ2-7, with 9 bases fitting TRBD2. Trimming took 5 bases from V and 4 from J; bases not matched to a gene: 4. CDR1 and CDR2 from the germline V gene are SGHRS and YFSETQ. This CDR3 is 13 amino acids long. CDR3: CASSSGSGYEQYF. The CDR3 region has the DNA TGCGCCAGCAGTAGCGGGAGTGGATACGAGCAGTACTTC.

This clonotype was observed at least ten times. V and J are TRBV27 and TRBJ1-5; D is ambiguous. Germline V lookup: CDR1 MNHEY, CDR2 SMNVEV (reference sequence). V lost 8 bases to trimming and J lost 0 bases, with 14 bases between them. This CDR3 has 15 residues. The CDR3 DNA reads TGTGCCAGCTCCCGAAACAGCGGTAGCAATCAGCCCCAGCATTTT. The encoded protein is CASSRNSGSNQPQHF.

The rearrangement uses TRBV29-1 and TRBJ2-3; no reliable D call. The CDR3 spans 12 residues. Per germline, CDR1 SQVTM and CDR2 ANQGSEA. Trimming shortened V by 5 bases and J by 10 bases, and 16 bases separated the two germline ends. In nucleotides, the CDR3 is TGCAGCGTTCCTCCAGAAGGCAGCGCGCAGTATTTT. Protein product: CSVPPEGSAQYF.

The chain couples TRBV6-2 or TRBV6-3 to TRBJ1-5; tentative D call: TRBD1 (6 bases). CDR3 length equals 15 residues. The V gene lost 10 bases and the J gene lost 7 bases, with 23 bases spanning the gap. Germline loops: CDR1 MNHEY, CDR2 SVGEGT. The CDR3 protein is CATSYPNRADQPQHF. CDR3 nucleotides: TGTGCCACGTCCTACCCAAACAGGGCCGACCAGCCCCAGCATTTT.

This clonotype was observed many times. The chain carries TRBV7-9 and TRBJ1-4; 8 nucleotides line up with TRBD1. J was trimmed by 8 bases and V by 6 bases; bases with no gene match: 14. The CDR3 sequence is 16 residues long. CDR1 SEHNR and CDR2 FQNEAQ come from the germline V gene (reference sequence). This CDR3 reads CASSNSRTGRQEKLFF. CDR3 bases: TGTGCCAGCAGTAACTCCCGGACAGGGCGTCAGGAAAAACTGTTTTTT.

The V gene is TRBV7-2, the J gene TRBJ1-3; D remains unclear. This CDR3 contains 14 residues. Germline V gene lookup returns CDR1 SGHTA and CDR2 FQGNSA. V was cut by 1 base and J by 4 bases, with 8 bases left in between. This CDR3 is CASSLGQDGNTIYF. The CDR3 nucleotides are TGTGCCAGCAGCTTAGGCCAGGACGGAAACACCATATATTTT.

This chain links TRBV12-3 or TRBV12-4 with TRBJ1-2; possibly TRBD1 for D (5 bases). The V and J ends lost 8 bases and 4 bases respectively, with 14 bases between them. This CDR3 is built from 13 residues. CDR3 in amino acids: CASHSSGTYGYTF. In DNA form, the CDR3 reads TGTGCCAGCCACAGTTCGGGGACCTATGGCTACACCTTC.

Many counts were recorded for this clonotype. The chain is built from TRBV19 and TRBJ2-1; D not resolved. Germline V gene sequence: CDR1 LNHDA, CDR2 SQIVND (reference sequence). Between the trimmed V and J ends, which lost 3 bases and 6 bases, there was a span of 15 bases. The CDR3 consists of 15 residues. The DNA for the CDR3 is TGTGCCAGTAGTATGGACCCGGCTTGGGGCAATGAGCAGTTCTTC. Translation: CASSMDPAWGNEQFF.

This clonotype was recorded many times. This rearrangement joins TRBV5-5 to TRBJ2-3; weak D call: TRBD2 (6 bases). V lost 0 bases and J 4 bases, leaving 6 bases between the germline ends. This CDR3 comprises 13 residues. CDR1 is SGHKS, CDR2 YYEKEE, per germline (reference sequence). CDR3 coding DNA: TGTGCCAGCAGCTTGGCGGGGGCAGATACGCAGTATTTT. Translation: CASSLAGADTQYF.

The V gene is TRBV24-1, the J gene TRBJ1-2; D is perhaps TRBD1 (5 bases). The CDR3 is 13 residues long. The V gene's germline CDR1 is KGHDR and CDR2 SFDVKD. Trimming removed 4 bases at V and 2 bases at J, with 7 bases between. CDR3 coding DNA: TGTGCCACCAGTGAGGGGCCCAACTATGGCTACACCTTC. It encodes CATSEGPNYGYTF.

This clonotype was observed a few times. This chain links TRBV4-2 with TRBJ2-7; TRBD2 agrees at 7 bases. The trim removed 4 bases at V and 4 bases at J, leaving 7 bases unmatched. This CDR3 is built from 14 residues. CDR1 is LGHNA and CDR2 is YNFKEQ in the germline V gene. The CDR3 protein is CASSPRTSAYEQYF. In DNA, the CDR3 is TGTGCCAGCAGCCCGAGGACTAGTGCTTACGAGCAGTACTTC.

Notes on this clonotype: A junction end diverges from the germline sequence, so it may reflect a read error. V gene TRBV28 combines with J gene TRBJ2-3; 10 positions match TRBD2. Per the germline V gene, CDR1 is MDHEN and CDR2 is SYDVKM. The CDR3 runs 15 residues. The DNA of the CDR3 is TGTGACAGCAGTCCAGCGGGAGGGGGTACAGATACGCAGTATTTT. Amino acid sequence: CDSSPAGGGTDTQYF.

This clonotype was found many times. The chain recombines TRBV20-1 with TRBJ2-1; the D is unclear. This CDR3 spans 15 amino acids. CDR1 DFQATT and CDR2 SNEGSKA come from the germline V gene (reference sequence). The V end lost 0 bases, the J end lost 8 bases, and 17 bases lay between the germline ends. The CDR3 protein is CSARDGRAGGYEQFF. The CDR3 DNA follows: TGCAGTGCTAGAGATGGTCGCGCCGGTGGCTATGAGCAGTTCTTC.

As to this clonotype: A much larger clone is a single base away; this may be a read error. V gene TRBV28 combines with J gene TRBJ2-7; D is unclear. V was trimmed by 5 bases and J by 7 bases, leaving 12 bases between them. This CDR3 region has 12 residues. Germline CDR1 and CDR2: MDHEN and SYDVKM. This CDR3 reads CASSPPSKEQYF. DNA of the CDR3: TGTGCCAGCAGTCCCCCCTCGAAAGAGCAGTACTTC.

There are a few counts of this clonotype. The chain has TRBV27 and TRBJ2-7; tentatively, D is TRBD1 or TRBD2 (5 bases each). Deletions cut 6 bases from V and 4 bases from J, with 7 bases between. CDR3 length equals 11 residues. Germline V gene sequence: CDR1 MNHEY, CDR2 SMNVEV (reference sequence). The DNA of the CDR3 is TGTGCCAGCAGGAGGGGATACGAGCAGTACTTC. Protein: CASRRGYEQYF.

This clonotype was detected ten times or more. This chain uses TRBV20-1 with TRBJ2-4; no clear D gene. CDR3 length: 11 residues. CDR1 is DFQATT and CDR2 is SNEGSKA in the germline V gene (reference sequence). The V and J ends lost 4 bases and 5 bases respectively, with 6 bases between them. In DNA, the CDR3 is TGCAGTGCTACGCCTCAAAACATTCAGTACTTC. Residues: CSATPQNIQYF.

The rearrangement uses TRBV4-3 and TRBJ2-7, with a possible D match to TRBD1 (5 bases). The CDR3 spans 18 residues. Germline CDR1 and CDR2: LGHNA and YSLEER. V lost 0 bases, J lost 3 bases, and 21 bases lay in between. The CDR3 spells CASSQEWGLTGYRYEQYF. CDR3 DNA sequence: TGCGCCAGCAGCCAAGAATGGGGCCTAACAGGTTATCGCTACGAGCAGTACTTC.

This clonotype was found a few times. V usage is TRBV7-2 and J usage is TRBJ1-4; D is unclear. The germline CDR1 and CDR2 sequences are SGHTA and FQGNSA. Deletions cut 5 bases from V and 5 bases from J, with 15 bases between. There are 15 residues in the CDR3. CDR3 nucleotide sequence: TGTGCCAGCAGCCGATTTGACCCGGCGAATGAAAAACTGTTTTTT. It codes for CASSRFDPANEKLFF.

This clonotype was seen a handful of times. J is TRBJ2-1 and V is TRBV9; 8 bases map to TRBD2. V lost 0 bases to trimming and J lost 7 bases; unmatched junction nucleotides: 15. Germline V gene lookup returns CDR1 SGDLS and CDR2 YYNGEE. This CDR3 is 18 amino acids long. The CDR3 nucleotides are TGTGCCAGCAGCGTAGCCGGGACTAGGAGGGCCGTAGAGAATGAGCAGTTCTTC. This translates into CASSVAGTRRAVENEQFF.

This clonotype was picked up many times. This chain connects TRBV15 to TRBJ2-5; D is possibly TRBD1 (6 bases). Germline V CDR1 and CDR2: LNHNV, YYDKDF (reference sequence). With 2 bases removed from V and 2 bases from J, the gap between germline ends came to 12 bases. The CDR3 covers 15 residues. CDR3 sequence reads: CATSRKRGWQETQYF. CDR3 DNA: TGTGCCACCAGCAGAAAGAGGGGGTGGCAAGAGACCCAGTACTTC.

The CDR3 here is CASRADRVSGNTIYF. The CDR3 DNA reads TGTGCCAGCAGGGCAGACAGGGTTTCTGGAAACACCATATATTTT. This chain links TRBV12-3 or TRBV12-4 with TRBJ1-3; 7 bases are a match to TRBD1. The CDR3 spans 15 residues. The V segment lost 6 bases and the J segment 1 base; nucleotides outside the gene matches: 6.

The V and J genes are TRBV5-4 and TRBJ2-3; D is perhaps TRBD2 (6 bases). Germline loops: CDR1 SGHNT, CDR2 YYREEE (reference sequence). V lost 0 bases to trimming and J lost 1 base, with 12 bases between them. The CDR3 contains 16 residues. For the CDR3, the DNA is TGTGCCAGCAGCTTGGGCGGGGCGGAGGGCACAGATACGCAGTATTTT. It yields the protein CASSLGGAEGTDTQYF.

There are a few counts of this clonotype. The V and J genes are TRBV5-5 and TRBJ1-4; D is unresolved. CDR1 SGHKS and CDR2 YYEKEE come from the germline V gene (reference sequence). The CDR3 contains 14 residues. The V gene lost 1 base and the J gene lost 5 bases, with 9 bases spanning the gap. CDR3 in amino acids: CASSLSTRNEKLFF. CDR3 DNA sequence: TGTGCCAGCAGCTTGTCTACAAGGAATGAAAAACTGTTTTTT.

This clonotype was observed many times. The chain recombines TRBV7-9 with TRBJ2-5, with 11 bases matching TRBD2. The CDR3 has 16 residues. The V segment lost 3 bases and the J segment 4 bases; nucleotides outside the gene matches: 7. Germline CDR1 reads SEHNR; CDR2 reads FQNEAQ (reference sequence). CDR3 loop: CASSFDLAGGRETQYF. DNA for the CDR3: TGTGCCAGCAGCTTTGACCTAGCGGGAGGTAGAGAGACCCAGTACTTC.